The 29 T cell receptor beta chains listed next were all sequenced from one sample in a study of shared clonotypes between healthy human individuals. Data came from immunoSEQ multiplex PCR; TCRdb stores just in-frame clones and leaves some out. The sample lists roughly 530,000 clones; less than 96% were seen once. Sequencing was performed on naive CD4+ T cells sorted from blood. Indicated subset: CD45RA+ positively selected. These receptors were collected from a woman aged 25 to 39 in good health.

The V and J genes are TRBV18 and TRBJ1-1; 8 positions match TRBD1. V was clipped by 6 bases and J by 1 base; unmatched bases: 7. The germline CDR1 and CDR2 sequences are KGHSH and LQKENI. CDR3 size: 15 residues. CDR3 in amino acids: CASSPGTGPNTEAFF. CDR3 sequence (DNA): TGTGCCAGCTCCCCCGGGACAGGTCCGAACACTGAAGCTTTCTTT.

CDR3 sequence (DNA): TGTGCCAGCTCACGTTACGAGGAAATGATGTCGGATACGCAGTATTTT. It yields the protein CASSRYEEMMSDTQYF. This rearrangement joins TRBV18 to TRBJ2-3; D uncertain. V was trimmed by 4 bases and J by 6 bases, leaving 20 bases between them. The CDR3 contains 16 residues. Germline CDR1 reads KGHSH; CDR2 reads LQKENI.

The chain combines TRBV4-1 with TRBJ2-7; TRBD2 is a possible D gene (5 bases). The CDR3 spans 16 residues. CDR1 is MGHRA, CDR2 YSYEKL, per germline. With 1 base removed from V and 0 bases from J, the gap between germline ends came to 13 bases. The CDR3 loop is CASSQGLRGSSYEQYF. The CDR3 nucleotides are TGCGCCAGCAGCCAAGGGTTACGCGGGTCCTCCTACGAGCAGTACTTC.

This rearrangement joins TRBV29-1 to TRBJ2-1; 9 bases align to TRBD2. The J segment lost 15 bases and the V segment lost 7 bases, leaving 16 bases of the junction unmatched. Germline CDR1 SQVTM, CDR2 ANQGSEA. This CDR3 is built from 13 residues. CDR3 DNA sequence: TGCAGCGGCGAGATAGCGGGAGCCCCGAGGAGGTTCTTC. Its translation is CSGEIAGAPRRFF.

The CDR3 protein is CASSLGASGNTDTQYF. The CDR3 DNA follows: TGCGCCAGCAGCTTGGGGGCTAGCGGTAACACAGATACGCAGTATTTT. This chain joins TRBV5-1 and TRBJ2-3; TRBD2 matches at 7 bases. The junction had 6 bases not matched to a gene; V was cut back by 0 bases and J by 2 bases. CDR3 length equals 16 residues. Germline assignment: CDR1 SGHRS and CDR2 YFSETQ.

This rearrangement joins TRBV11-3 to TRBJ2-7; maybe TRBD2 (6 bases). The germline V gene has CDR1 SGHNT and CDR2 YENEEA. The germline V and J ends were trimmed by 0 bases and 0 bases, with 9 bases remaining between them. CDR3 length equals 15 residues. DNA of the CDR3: TGTGCCAGCAGCTTAGATGCGGGGAACTCCTACGAGCAGTACTTC. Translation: CASSLDAGNSYEQYF.

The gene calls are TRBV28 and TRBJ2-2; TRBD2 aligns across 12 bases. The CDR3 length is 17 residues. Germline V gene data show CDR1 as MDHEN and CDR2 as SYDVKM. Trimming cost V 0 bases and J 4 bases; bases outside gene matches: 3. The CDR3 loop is CASSLWTSGSSTGELFF. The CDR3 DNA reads TGTGCCAGCAGTTTATGGACTAGCGGGAGCTCCACCGGGGAGCTGTTTTTT.

The CDR3: CASSLFWTGTDFTYEQYF. In DNA form, the CDR3 reads TGTGCCAGCAGTTTATTCTGGACCGGGACCGACTTTACCTACGAGCAGTACTTC. This chain links TRBV28 with TRBJ2-7; D may match TRBD1 or TRBD2 (5 bases each). The germline gives CDR1 MDHEN, CDR2 SYDVKM. The CDR3 extends over 18 amino acids. V gave up 1 base and J gave up 2 bases, with 21 bases separating them.

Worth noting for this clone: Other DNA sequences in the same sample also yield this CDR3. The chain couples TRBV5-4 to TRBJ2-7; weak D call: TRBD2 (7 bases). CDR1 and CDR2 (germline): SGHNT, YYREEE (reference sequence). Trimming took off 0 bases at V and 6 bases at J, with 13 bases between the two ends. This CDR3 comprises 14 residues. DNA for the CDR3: TGTGCCAGCAGCTTGGCCGGGGGCGGGGGCGAGCAGTACTTC. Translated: CASSLAGGGGEQYF.

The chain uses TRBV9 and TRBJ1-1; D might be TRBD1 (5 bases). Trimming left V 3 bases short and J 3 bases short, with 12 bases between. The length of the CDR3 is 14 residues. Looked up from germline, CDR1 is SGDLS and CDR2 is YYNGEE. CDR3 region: CASSAVGVDTEAFF. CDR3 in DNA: TGTGCCAGCAGCGCCGTGGGGGTTGACACTGAAGCTTTCTTT.

CDR3: CASSQSGAKETQYF. In DNA, the CDR3 is TGTGCCAGCAGTCAGTCAGGGGCAAAAGAGACCCAGTACTTC. The chain combines TRBV13 with TRBJ2-5, with D perhaps TRBD1 (6 bases). Trimming pared 6 bases from V and 3 bases from J, leaving 14 bases between. The CDR3 loop spans 14 amino acids. The V gene's germline CDR1 is PRHDT and CDR2 FYEKMQ (reference sequence).

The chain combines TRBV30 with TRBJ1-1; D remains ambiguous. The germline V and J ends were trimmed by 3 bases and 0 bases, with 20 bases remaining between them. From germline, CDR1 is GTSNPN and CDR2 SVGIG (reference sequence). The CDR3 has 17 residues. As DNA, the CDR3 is TGTGCCTGGAGCCGAGCTGGACTCCTCTCCATGAACACTGAAGCTTTCTTT. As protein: CAWSRAGLLSMNTEAFF. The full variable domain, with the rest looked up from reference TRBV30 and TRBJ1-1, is SQTIHQWPATLVQPVGSPLSLECTVEGTSNPNLYWYRQAAGRGLQLLFYSVGIGQISSEVPQNLSASRPQDRQFILSSKKLLLSDSGFYLCAWSRAGLLSMNTEAFFGQGTRLTVV.

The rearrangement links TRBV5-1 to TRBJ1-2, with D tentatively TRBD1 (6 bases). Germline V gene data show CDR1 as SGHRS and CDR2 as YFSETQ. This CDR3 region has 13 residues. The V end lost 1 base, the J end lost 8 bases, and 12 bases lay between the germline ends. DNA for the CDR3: TGCGCCAGCAGCTTGATGGGGGCCGACGGCTACACCTTC. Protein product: CASSLMGADGYTF.

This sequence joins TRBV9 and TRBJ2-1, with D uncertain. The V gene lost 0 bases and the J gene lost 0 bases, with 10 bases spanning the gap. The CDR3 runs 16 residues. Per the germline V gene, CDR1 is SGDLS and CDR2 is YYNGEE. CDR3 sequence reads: CASSVGSVSSYNEQFF. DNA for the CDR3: TGTGCCAGCAGCGTAGGCAGCGTCAGCTCCTACAATGAGCAGTTCTTC.

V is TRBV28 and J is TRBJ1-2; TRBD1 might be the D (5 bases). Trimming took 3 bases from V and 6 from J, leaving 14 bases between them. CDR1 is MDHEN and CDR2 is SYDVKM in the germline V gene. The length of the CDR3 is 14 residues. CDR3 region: CASSLTAGRDGYTF. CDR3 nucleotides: TGTGCCAGCAGTTTGACGGCAGGGCGGGATGGCTACACCTTC.

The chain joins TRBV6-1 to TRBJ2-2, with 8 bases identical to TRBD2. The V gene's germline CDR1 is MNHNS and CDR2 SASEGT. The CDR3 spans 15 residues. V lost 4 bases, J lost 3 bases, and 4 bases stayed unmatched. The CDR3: CASSGTSGYTGELFF. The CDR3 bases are TGTGCCAGCAGTGGTACTAGCGGATACACCGGGGAGCTGTTTTTT.

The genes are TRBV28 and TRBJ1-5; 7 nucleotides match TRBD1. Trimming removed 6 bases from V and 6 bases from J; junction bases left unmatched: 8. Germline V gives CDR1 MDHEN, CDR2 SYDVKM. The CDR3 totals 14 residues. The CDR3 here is CASSSGTVTQPQHF. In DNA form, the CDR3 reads TGTGCCAGCAGCAGTGGGACAGTCACTCAGCCCCAGCATTTT.

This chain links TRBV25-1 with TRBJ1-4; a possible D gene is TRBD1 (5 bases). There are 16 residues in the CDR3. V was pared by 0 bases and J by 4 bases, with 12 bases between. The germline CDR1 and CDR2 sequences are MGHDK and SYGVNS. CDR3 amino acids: CASSEYGRGINEKLFF. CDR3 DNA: TGTGCCAGCAGTGAATATGGCCGGGGCATTAATGAAAAACTGTTTTTT.

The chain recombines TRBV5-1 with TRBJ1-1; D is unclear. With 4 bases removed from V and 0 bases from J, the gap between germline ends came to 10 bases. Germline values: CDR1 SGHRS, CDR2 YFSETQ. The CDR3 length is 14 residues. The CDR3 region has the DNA TGCGCCAGCAGCCCCGGCCACTTGAACACTGAAGCTTTCTTT. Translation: CASSPGHLNTEAFF.

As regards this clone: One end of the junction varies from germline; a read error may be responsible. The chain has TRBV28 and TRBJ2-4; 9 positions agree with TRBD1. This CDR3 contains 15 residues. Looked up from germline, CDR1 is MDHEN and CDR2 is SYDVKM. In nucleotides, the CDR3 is TGTGCCAGCAGTGTCCCCGGGACAGGGTCCGGTAAACGCGACTTC. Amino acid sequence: CASSVPGTGSGKRDF.

The CDR3 here is CASSPRARQETQYF. In nucleotides, the CDR3 is TGTGCCAGCTCACCACGGGCCAGGCAAGAGACCCAGTACTTC. The chain couples TRBV18 to TRBJ2-5; D ambiguous. CDR3 length equals 14 residues. The V end was cut by 1 base, the J end by 2 bases, with 8 bases between. Germline CDR1 KGHSH, CDR2 LQKENI.

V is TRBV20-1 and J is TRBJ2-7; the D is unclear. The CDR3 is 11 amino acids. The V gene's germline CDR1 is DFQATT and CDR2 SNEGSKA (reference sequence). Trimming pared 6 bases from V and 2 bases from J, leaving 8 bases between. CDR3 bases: TGCAGTGCCCCCGGGCCCTACGAGCAGTACTTC. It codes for CSAPGPYEQYF.

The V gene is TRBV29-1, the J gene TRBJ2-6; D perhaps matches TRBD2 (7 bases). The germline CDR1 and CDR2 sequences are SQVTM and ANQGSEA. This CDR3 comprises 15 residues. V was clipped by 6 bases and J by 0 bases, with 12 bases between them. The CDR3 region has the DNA TGCAGCGTGGGGGGGCACCACTCTGGGGCCAACGTCCTGACTTTC. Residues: CSVGGHHSGANVLTF.

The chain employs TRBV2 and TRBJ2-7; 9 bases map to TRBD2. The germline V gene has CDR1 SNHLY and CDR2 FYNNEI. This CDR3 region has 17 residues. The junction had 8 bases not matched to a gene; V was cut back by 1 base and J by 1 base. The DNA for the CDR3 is TGTGCCAGCAGTGAAGATGCGGGAGGGCCCCTATCCTACGAGCAGTACTTC. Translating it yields CASSEDAGGPLSYEQYF.

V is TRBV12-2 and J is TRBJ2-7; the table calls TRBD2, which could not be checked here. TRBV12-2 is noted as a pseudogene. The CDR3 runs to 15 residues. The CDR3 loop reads CARTSGIGEVLEQYF. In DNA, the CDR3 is TGTGCAAGAACTAGCGGGATAGGAGAAGTACTCGAGCAGTACTTC.

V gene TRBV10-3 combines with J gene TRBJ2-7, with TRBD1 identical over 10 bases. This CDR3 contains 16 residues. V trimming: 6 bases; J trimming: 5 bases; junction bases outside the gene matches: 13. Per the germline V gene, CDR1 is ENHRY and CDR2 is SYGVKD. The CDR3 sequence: CAISPGLRDRGHEQYF. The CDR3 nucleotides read TGTGCCATCAGCCCTGGTCTACGGGACAGGGGTCACGAGCAGTACTTC.

The CDR3 protein is CASRRMTGNTGELFF. CDR3 coding DNA: TGTGCCAGCAGGAGGATGACAGGGAACACCGGGGAGCTGTTTTTT. The chain carries TRBV6-5 and TRBJ2-2, with D possibly TRBD1 on 6 matching bases. The length of the CDR3 is 15 residues. Germline V gene sequence: CDR1 MNHEY, CDR2 SVGAGI. The germline V and J ends were trimmed by 6 bases and 1 base, with 12 bases remaining between them.

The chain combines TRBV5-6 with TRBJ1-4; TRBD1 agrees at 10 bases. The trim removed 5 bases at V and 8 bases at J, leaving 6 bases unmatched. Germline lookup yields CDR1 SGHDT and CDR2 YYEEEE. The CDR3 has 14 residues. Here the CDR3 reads CASSQTGGGEKLFF. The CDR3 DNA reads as TGTGCCAGCAGTCAGACAGGGGGCGGAGAAAAACTGTTTTTT. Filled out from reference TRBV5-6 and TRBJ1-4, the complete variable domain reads DAGVTQSPTHLIKTRGQQVTLRCSPKSGHDTVSWYQQALGQGPQFIFQYYEEEERQRGNFPDRFSGHQFPNYSSELNVNALLLGDSALYLCASSQTGGGEKLFFGSGTQLSVL.

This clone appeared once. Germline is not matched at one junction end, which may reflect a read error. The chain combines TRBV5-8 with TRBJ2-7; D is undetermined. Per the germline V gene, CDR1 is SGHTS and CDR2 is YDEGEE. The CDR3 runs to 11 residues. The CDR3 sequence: CLKFPPYEQYF. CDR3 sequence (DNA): TGCTTAAAGTTCCCCCCTTACGAGCAGTACTTC.